This T cell receptor beta chain was captured by sequencing in a study of human T cells and chemical hapten exposure. This clonotype was observed a few times. TCRdb passed the RACE reads through MiXCR, listing each CDR3 protein once. The table has 50,000 to 60,000 distinct CDR3 sequences, 9.5% to 15% seen once; the top ten hold roughly 2.6%. Time point in this sample: patch test 3, about 24 weeks after DPC sensitization. Regarding treatment: therapeutic diphenylcyclopropenone sensitization with weekly scalp DPC. From germline, CDR1 is SGHVS and CDR2 FQNEAQ. The CDR3 runs 17 residues. With 5 bases clipped from V and 0 bases from J, the junction kept 11 bases outside the gene matches.

The source is a young man with alopecia areata. Some clones in this sample may be carry-over from other donors' samples. Source: whole blood, taken in connection with sensitization to the hapten diphenylcyclopropenone (DPC). The chain has TRBV7-8 and TRBJ1-1; 8 bases map to TRBD1. CDR3 residues: CASSQRTGRLMNTEAFF. CDR3 coding DNA: TGTGCCAGCAGCCAACGGACAGGGCGGTTAATGAACACTGAAGCTTTCTTT.